This T cell receptor beta chain was identified in a study of identical twins. Trimming left V 4 bases short and J 8 bases short, with 14 bases between. The CDR3 totals 13 residues. Germline CDR1 and CDR2: SGHDN and FVKESK. This clonotype occurred once. The antigen is unknown. TCRdb re-derived calls from the 5' RACE reads in MiXCR, one entry per CDR3 protein. Of some 1,700,000 distinct CDR3 sequences listed, about 32% are singletons. Findings and caveats of the study: Twin-shared out-of-frame alpha sequences showed excess low generation probability.

Specimen: cord blood. The receptor was derived from a newborn girl in good health. This chain joins TRBV14 and TRBJ1-2; no clear D gene. For the CDR3, the DNA is TGTGCCAGCAGCCCAGGACGGTTACTAGGCTACACCTTC. Its protein is CASSPGRLLGYTF.